The entry below describes one T cell receptor beta chain. Its matching antigen is unknown. The data were produced by immunoSEQ multiplex PCR, yet TCRdb's version contains in-frame clones alone and is incomplete. Counted here are approximately 90,000 clones, approximately 94% occurring once; the ten biggest clones make up 4.5% to 5%. This sample is drawn from a study of Tregs in tolerant kidney transplant recipients. Notes on the study in general: This study did not directly address biological reproducibility. Findings come from small patient numbers and require larger validation. The most relevant donor-specific Treg TCRbeta repertoire apparently came from expansion with activated donor B cells.

The CDR3 totals 16 residues. The germline gives CDR1 SGDLS, CDR2 YYNGEE. V lost 1 base and J 7 bases, leaving 17 bases between the germline ends. Unstimulated regulatory T cells (CD4+CD25+CD127-), CD4+CD25- non-regulatory cells, CD4 and CD8 cells were FACS-sorted from thawed PBMCs. The sequence came from a human donor in good health. This chain connects TRBV9 to TRBJ2-2, with D perhaps assigned TRBD1 or TRBD2 (5 bases each). The sequencing input was CD8+ T cells from blood. In DNA, the CDR3 is TGTGCCAGCAGCGTACCCATTAGCTCGGGGCACGGGGAGCTGTTTTTT. Protein product: CASSVPISSGHGELFF. Combining the CDR3 with reference TRBV9 and TRBJ2-2 gives the whole variable domain DSGVTQTPKHLITATGQRVTLRCSPRSGDLSVYWYQQSLDQGLQFLIQYYNGEERAKGNILERFSAQQFPDLHSELNLSSLELGDSALYFCASSVPISSGHGELFFGEGSRLTVL.